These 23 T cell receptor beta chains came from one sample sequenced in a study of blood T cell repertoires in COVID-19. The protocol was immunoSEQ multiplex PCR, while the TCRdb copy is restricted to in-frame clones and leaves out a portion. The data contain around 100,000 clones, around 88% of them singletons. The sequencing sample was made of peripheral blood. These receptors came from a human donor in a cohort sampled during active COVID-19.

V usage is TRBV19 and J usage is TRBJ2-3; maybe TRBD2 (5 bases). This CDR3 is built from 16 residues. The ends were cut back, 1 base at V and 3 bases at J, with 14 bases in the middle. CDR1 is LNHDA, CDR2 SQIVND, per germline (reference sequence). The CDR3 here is CASSIGTGRSTDTQYF. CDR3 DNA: TGTGCCAGTAGTATAGGGACTGGGCGATCGACAGATACGCAGTATTTT.

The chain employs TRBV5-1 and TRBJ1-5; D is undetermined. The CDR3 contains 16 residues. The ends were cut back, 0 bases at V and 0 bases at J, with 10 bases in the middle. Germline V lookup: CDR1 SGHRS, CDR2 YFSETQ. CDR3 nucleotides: TGCGCCAGCAGCTTGGGTCCCGGGAATAGCAATCAGCCCCAGCATTTT. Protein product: CASSLGPGNSNQPQHF.

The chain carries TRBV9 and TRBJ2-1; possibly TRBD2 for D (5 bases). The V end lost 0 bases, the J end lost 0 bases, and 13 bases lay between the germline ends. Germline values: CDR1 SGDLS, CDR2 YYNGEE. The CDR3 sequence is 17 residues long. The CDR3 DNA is TGTGCCAGCAGCGTAGCGGCAGGAACTAGCTCCTACAATGAGCAGTTCTTC. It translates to CASSVAAGTSSYNEQFF.

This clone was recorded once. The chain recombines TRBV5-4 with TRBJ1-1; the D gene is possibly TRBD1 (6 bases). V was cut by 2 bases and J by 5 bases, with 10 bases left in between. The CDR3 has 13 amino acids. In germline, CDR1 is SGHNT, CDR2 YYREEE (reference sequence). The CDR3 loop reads CASSLQGRTEAFF. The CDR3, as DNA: TGTGCCAGCAGCTTACAGGGACGGACTGAAGCTTTCTTT.

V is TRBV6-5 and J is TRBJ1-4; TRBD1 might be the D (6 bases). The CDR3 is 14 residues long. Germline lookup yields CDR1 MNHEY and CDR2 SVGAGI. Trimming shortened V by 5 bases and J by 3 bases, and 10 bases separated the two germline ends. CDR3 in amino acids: CASSTGQSNEKLFF. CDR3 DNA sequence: TGTGCCAGCAGTACAGGGCAATCTAATGAAAAACTGTTTTTT.

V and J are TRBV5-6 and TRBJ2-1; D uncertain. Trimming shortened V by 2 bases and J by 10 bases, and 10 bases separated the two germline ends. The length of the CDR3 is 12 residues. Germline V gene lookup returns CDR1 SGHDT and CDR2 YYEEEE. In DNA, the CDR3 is TGTGCCAGCAGCTTTTCGAGCATCGAGCAGTTCTTC. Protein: CASSFSSIEQFF.

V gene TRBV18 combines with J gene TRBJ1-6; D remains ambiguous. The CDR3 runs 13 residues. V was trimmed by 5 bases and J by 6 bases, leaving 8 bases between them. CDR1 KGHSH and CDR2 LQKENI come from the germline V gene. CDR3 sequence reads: CASSGEINSPLHF. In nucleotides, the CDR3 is TGTGCCAGCTCAGGGGAGATTAATTCACCCCTCCACTTT. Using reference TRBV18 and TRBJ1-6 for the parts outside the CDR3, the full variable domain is NAGVMQNPRHLVRRRGQEARLRCSPMKGHSHVYWYRQLPEEGLKFMVYLQKENIIDESGMPKERFSAEFPKEGPSILRIQQVVRGDSAAYFCASSGEINSPLHFGNGTRLTVT.

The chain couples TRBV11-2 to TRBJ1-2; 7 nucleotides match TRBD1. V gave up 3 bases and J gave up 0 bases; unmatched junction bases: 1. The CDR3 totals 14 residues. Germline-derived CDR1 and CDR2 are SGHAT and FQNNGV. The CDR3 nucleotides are TGTGCCAGCAGCTTTGACAGGGCTAACTATGGCTACACCTTC. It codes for CASSFDRANYGYTF.

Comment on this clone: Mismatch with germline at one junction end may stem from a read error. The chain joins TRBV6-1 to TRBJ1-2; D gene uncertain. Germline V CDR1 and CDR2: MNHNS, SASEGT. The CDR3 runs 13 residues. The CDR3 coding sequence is TGTGCCAGCAGGGAAGTAGGAGACTATGGCTACACCTTC. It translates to CASREVGDYGYTF.

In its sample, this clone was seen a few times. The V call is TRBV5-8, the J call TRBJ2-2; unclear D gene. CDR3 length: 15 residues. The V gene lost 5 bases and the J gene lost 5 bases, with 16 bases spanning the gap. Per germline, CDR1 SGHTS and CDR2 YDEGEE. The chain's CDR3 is CASRSAVARTGELFF. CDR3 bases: TGTGCCAGCAGGTCTGCCGTAGCAAGGACCGGGGAGCTGTTTTTT.

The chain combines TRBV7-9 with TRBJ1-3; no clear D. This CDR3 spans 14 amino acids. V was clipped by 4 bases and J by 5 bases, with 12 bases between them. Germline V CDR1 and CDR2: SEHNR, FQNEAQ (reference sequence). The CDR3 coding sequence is TGTGCCAGCAGCTCAGATACAGCCCGAAACACCATATATTTT. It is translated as CASSSDTARNTIYF.

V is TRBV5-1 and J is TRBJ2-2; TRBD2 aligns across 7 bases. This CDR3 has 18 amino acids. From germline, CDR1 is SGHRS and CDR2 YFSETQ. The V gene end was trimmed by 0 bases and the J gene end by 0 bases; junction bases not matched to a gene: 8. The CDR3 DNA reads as TGCGCCAGCAGCTTGGAGGGACTACTCAAGACGAACACCGGGGAGCTGTTTTTT. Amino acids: CASSLEGLLKTNTGELFF.

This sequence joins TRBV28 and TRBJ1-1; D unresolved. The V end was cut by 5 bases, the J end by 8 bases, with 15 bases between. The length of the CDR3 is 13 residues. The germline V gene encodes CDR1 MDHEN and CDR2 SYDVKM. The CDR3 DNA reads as TGTGCCAGCAGTCTAGACCTGGTACGAGAAGCTTTCTTT. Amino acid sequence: CASSLDLVREAFF.

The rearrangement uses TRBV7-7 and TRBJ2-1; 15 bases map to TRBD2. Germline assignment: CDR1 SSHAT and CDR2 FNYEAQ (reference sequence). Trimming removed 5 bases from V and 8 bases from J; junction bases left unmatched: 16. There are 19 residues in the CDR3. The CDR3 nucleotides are TGTGCCAGCAGCGCAGGACTAGCGGGAGGGCGTTCAAAAGTTGATGAGCAGTTCTTC. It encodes CASSAGLAGGRSKVDEQFF.

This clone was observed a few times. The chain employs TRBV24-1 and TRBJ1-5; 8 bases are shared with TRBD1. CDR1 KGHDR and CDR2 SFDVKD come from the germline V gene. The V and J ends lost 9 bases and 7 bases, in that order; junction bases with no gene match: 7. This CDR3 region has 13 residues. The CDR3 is CATSDRVGQPQHF. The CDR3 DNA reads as TGTGCCACCTCGGACAGGGTGGGGCAGCCCCAGCATTTT.

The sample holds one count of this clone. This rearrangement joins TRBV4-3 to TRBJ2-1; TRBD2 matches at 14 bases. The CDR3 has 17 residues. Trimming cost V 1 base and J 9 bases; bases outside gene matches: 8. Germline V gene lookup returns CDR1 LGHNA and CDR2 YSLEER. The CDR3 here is CASSQGPGTSGRGEQFF. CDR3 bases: TGCGCCAGCAGCCAAGGTCCCGGGACTAGCGGGAGAGGTGAGCAGTTCTTC.

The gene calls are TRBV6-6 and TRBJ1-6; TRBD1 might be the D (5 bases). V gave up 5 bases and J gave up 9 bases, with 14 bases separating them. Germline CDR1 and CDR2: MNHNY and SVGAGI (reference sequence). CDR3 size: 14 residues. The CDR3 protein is CASSLQGLSSPLHF. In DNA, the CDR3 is TGTGCCAGCAGTCTCCAGGGCTTAAGTTCACCCCTCCACTTT.

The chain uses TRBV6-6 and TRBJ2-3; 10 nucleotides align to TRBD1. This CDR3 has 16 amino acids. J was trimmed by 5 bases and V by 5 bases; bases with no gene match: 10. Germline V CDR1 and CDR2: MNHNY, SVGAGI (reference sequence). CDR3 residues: CASSRLGQGVGDTQYF. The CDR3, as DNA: TGTGCCAGCAGTCGACTCGGACAGGGGGTAGGAGATACGCAGTATTTT.

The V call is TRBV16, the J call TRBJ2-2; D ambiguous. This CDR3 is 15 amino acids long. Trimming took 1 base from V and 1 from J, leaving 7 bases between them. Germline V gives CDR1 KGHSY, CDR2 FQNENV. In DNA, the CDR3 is TGTGCCAGCAGCCAATTTTCGGGGAACACCGGGGAGCTGTTTTTT. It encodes CASSQFSGNTGELFF.

The CDR3 sequence: CASRGTGFVVGSYNEQFF. DNA of the CDR3: TGCGCCAGCCGGGGGACGGGGTTCGTGGTCGGCTCCTACAATGAGCAGTTCTTC. The chain couples TRBV5-1 to TRBJ2-1, with a possible D match to TRBD2 (6 bases). The V end lost 7 bases, the J end lost 0 bases, and 23 bases lay between the germline ends. Per the germline V gene, CDR1 is SGHRS and CDR2 is YFSETQ. The length of the CDR3 is 18 residues. Variable domain in full (rest from reference TRBV5-1 and TRBJ2-1): KAGVTQTPRYLIKTRGQQVTLSCSPISGHRSVSWYQQTPGQGLQFLFEYFSETQRNKGNFPGRFSGRQFSNSRSEMNVSTLELGDSALYLCASRGTGFVVGSYNEQFFGPGTRLTVL.

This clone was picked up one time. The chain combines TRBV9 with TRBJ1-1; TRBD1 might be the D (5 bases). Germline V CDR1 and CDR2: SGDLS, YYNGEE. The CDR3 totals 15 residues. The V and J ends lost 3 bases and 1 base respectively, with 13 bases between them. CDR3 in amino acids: CASSAQGLTNTEAFF. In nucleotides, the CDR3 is TGTGCCAGCAGCGCCCAGGGACTGACGAACACTGAAGCTTTCTTT.

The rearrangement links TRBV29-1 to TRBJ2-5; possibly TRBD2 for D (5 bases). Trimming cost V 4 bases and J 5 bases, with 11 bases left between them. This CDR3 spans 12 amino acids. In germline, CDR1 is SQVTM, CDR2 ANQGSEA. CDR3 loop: CSVGYGDETQYF. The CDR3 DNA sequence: TGCAGCGTTGGTTACGGGGATGAGACCCAGTACTTC.

The chain's CDR3 is CATSEDRAADTQYF. For the CDR3, the DNA is TGTGCCACCAGTGAAGACAGGGCTGCAGATACGCAGTATTTT. This sequence joins TRBV24-1 and TRBJ2-3; 7 bases line up with TRBD1. The CDR3 is made up of 14 amino acids. CDR1 KGHDR and CDR2 SFDVKD come from the germline V gene. The junction had 4 bases not matched to a gene; V was cut back by 4 bases and J by 4 bases.